One and the same sample provided the 26 T cell receptor beta chains below, sequenced in a study of blood T cells in healthy people across ages (dated by TCRdb to 2014 to 2015). The method was 5' RACE. Reads for this sample came from an Illumina HiSeq 2500. The second PCR ran for roughly 7 to 11 cycles and used a J-beta primer mix along with a sample-barcoded 5' primer. TCRdb applied fastp at Q25 and MiXCR to the public reads, then kept only in-frame beta chains. Each record represents a unique CDR3 protein, reported with the most common genes and DNA among its rows. Counted in this sample were more than 1,000,000 distinct CDR3 sequences; around 25% of them appeared once. The top ten clones comprise 0.65% to 0.75% of the sample. This sample also appeared in a second study, on T cells of mothers and their children.

Material for sequencing was blood. These receptors were collected from a girl aged 2 to 10 in good health.

This clonotype turned up a few times. The J gene is TRBJ2-7, the V gene TRBV11-2, with 15 bases fitting TRBD2. This CDR3 region has 16 residues. V lost 4 bases and J lost 6; bases outside the gene matches: 7. The germline V gene has CDR1 SGHAT and CDR2 FQNNGV. The CDR3 sequence: CASSSTWTSGRAEQYF. The CDR3 region has the DNA TGTGCCAGCAGCTCGACGTGGACTAGCGGGAGGGCCGAGCAGTACTTC.

This clonotype was counted only a few times. V is TRBV20-1 and J is TRBJ1-1, with D uncertain. V lost 6 bases and J 1 base, leaving 15 bases between the germline ends. The CDR3 loop spans 14 amino acids. The V gene's germline CDR1 is DFQATT and CDR2 SNEGSKA (reference sequence). CDR3 loop: CSAEEAGRNTEAFF. CDR3 DNA: TGCAGTGCGGAAGAAGCGGGCAGGAACACTGAAGCTTTCTTT.

This sequence joins TRBV7-3 and TRBJ2-4, with D possibly matching TRBD2 (6 bases). V shed 6 bases and J shed 1 base, with 19 bases lying between them. Germline V gene sequence: CDR1 SGHTA, CDR2 FQGTGA. The CDR3 is made up of 17 amino acids. CDR3 in DNA: TGTGCCAGCAGGGAGGCAGAGCTAGGGACTGCCAAAAACATTCAGTACTTC. This codes for CASREAELGTAKNIQYF. The whole variable domain, filled in from reference TRBV7-3 and TRBJ2-4, reads GAGVSQTPSNKVTEKGKYVELRCDPISGHTALYWYRQSLGQGPEFLIYFQGTGAADDSGLPNDRFFAVRPEGSVSTLKIQRTERGDSAVYLCASREAELGTAKNIQYFGAGTRLSVL.

V usage is TRBV7-9 and J usage is TRBJ1-3; tentative D call: TRBD1 (5 bases). The CDR3 loop spans 15 amino acids. CDR1 is SEHNR, CDR2 FQNEAQ, per germline (reference sequence). The V and J ends lost 2 bases and 4 bases respectively, with 12 bases between them. CDR3 nucleotides: TGTGCCAGCAGCTTAATTCGGCAGGGAGGAAACACCATATATTTT. This encodes CASSLIRQGGNTIYF. The full variable domain, its missing parts supplied by reference TRBV7-9 and TRBJ1-3, is DTGVSQNPRHKITKRGQNVTFRCDPISEHNRLYWYRQTLGQGPEFLTYFQNEAQLEKSRLLSDRFSAERPKGSFSTLEIQRTEQGDSAMYLCASSLIRQGGNTIYFGEGSWLTVV.

The rearrangement joins TRBV20-1 to TRBJ2-5; D gene uncertain. This CDR3 is built from 16 residues. V was cut by 0 bases and J by 5 bases, with 19 bases left in between. Germline CDR1 reads DFQATT; CDR2 reads SNEGSKA (reference sequence). CDR3 protein: CSARDRSTARSETQYF. CDR3 in DNA: TGCAGTGCTAGAGATAGGTCTACTGCAAGGTCGGAGACCCAGTACTTC.

A remark on this clonotype: An end of the junction does not agree with germline; a read error may underlie this. This chain joins TRBV7-6 and TRBJ2-5; D possibly matches TRBD1 or TRBD2 (6 bases each). Germline lookup yields CDR1 SGHVS and CDR2 FNYEAQ. CDR3 size: 13 residues. Here the CDR3 reads CASSMGGQGTQYF. In DNA, the CDR3 is TGTGCCAGCAGCATGGGGGGCCAAGGGACCCAGTACTTC. The entire variable domain, with the rest obtained from reference TRBV7-6 and TRBJ2-5, is as follows: GAGVSQSPRYKVTKRGQDVALRCDPISGHVSLYWYRQALGQGPEFLTYFNYEAQQDKSGLPNDRFSAERPEGSISTLTIQRTEQRDSAMYRCASSMGGQGTQYFGPGTRLLVL.

This clonotype was picked up a small number of times. The junction does not match germline at one end; this may be a read error. The chain joins TRBV7-7 to TRBJ2-1, with D perhaps being TRBD1 or TRBD2 (6 bases each). Germline CDR1 SSHAT, CDR2 FNYEAQ (reference sequence). The CDR3 contains 13 residues. The CDR3 DNA reads as TGTGCTAGCAGCTACCTTAAGGGGGGCGAGCAGTTCTTC. Its translation: CASSYLKGGEQFF.

This clonotype has only a few counts. CDR3 region: CASGGQVQETQYF. The CDR3 coding sequence is TGTGCTAGTGGGGGACAGGTTCAAGAGACCCAGTACTTC. This chain connects TRBV12-5 to TRBJ2-7; 8 bases fit TRBD1. The end of the DNA is better explained by TRBJ2-5, so the J call may be wrong. The CDR3 runs 13 residues. Germline V gives CDR1 LGHNT, CDR2 FRNRAP.

This clonotype was counted only a few times. The chain combines TRBV7-2 with TRBJ1-4; tentatively, D is TRBD1 (6 bases). CDR3 length: 13 amino acids. In germline, CDR1 is SGHTA, CDR2 FQGNSA. With 9 bases removed from V and 4 bases from J, the gap between germline ends came to 12 bases. The chain's CDR3 is CASGPGVNEKLFF. The CDR3 nucleotides read TGTGCCAGTGGGCCAGGGGTTAATGAAAAACTGTTTTTT.

This clonotype was recorded a few times. J is TRBJ2-1 and V is TRBV12-3 or TRBV12-4, with D possibly called TRBD1 or TRBD2 (7 bases each). The end of the DNA aligns better with TRBJ2-5, so the J call may be wrong. The CDR3 length is 15 residues. The CDR3 is CASSLRAGGGETQYF. The CDR3 coding sequence is TGTGCCAGCAGTTTAAGGGCAGGGGGAGGGGAGACCCAGTACTTC.

The chain uses TRBV12-3 or TRBV12-4 and TRBJ2-3, with TRBD2 matching 8 bases. Trimming at V came to 3 bases and at J to 5 bases, leaving 7 bases not matched to a gene. The CDR3 totals 15 residues. CDR3: CASSFGNGRVDTQYF. The CDR3 DNA sequence: TGTGCCAGCAGTTTTGGAAACGGGAGGGTAGATACGCAGTATTTT.

The genes are TRBV6-5 and TRBJ1-2, with D maybe TRBD1 (6 bases). The CDR3 runs 15 residues. V was shortened by 5 bases and J by 4 bases, with 17 bases between the two germline ends. Germline V CDR1 and CDR2: MNHEY, SVGAGI. In DNA, the CDR3 is TGTGCCAGCAGTACCACCGGGACACGCCTCTATGGCTACACCTTC. The encoded protein is CASSTTGTRLYGYTF.

The V and J genes are TRBV29-1 and TRBJ2-3; 8 nucleotides agree with TRBD2. The germline gives CDR1 SQVTM, CDR2 ANQGSEA. Trimming removed 0 bases from V and 0 bases from J; junction bases left unmatched: 26. This CDR3 region has 23 residues. The CDR3 DNA reads TGCAGCGTTGAAGATCAGGAATTTGAAACTAGCGGAGACATGTACGGGAGCACAGATACGCAGTATTTT. Protein: CSVEDQEFETSGDMYGSTDTQYF.

The gene calls are TRBV6-6 and TRBJ2-5, with TRBD2 matching over 8 bases. Germline V gene sequence: CDR1 MNHNY, CDR2 SVGAGI (reference sequence). V lost 8 bases, J lost 4 bases, and 12 bases stayed unmatched. CDR3 length equals 15 residues. The chain's CDR3 is CASGEVYRGGETQYF. CDR3 in DNA: TGTGCCAGCGGGGAAGTGTACCGGGGGGGAGAGACCCAGTACTTC.

This clonotype was seen a few times. This sequence joins TRBV12-3 or TRBV12-4 and TRBJ2-5, with a weak D call TRBD2 (6 bases). Trimming removed 3 bases at V and 5 bases at J, with 19 bases between. This CDR3 is built from 16 residues. The CDR3 DNA reads TGTGCCAGCAGTTTGGCTAGCGAAACTCCAGGGGAGACCCAGTACTTC. The encoded protein is CASSLASETPGETQYF.

The rearrangement joins TRBV5-1 to TRBJ2-5; unclear D gene. Trimming took off 2 bases at V and 2 bases at J, with 16 bases between the two ends. The V gene's germline CDR1 is SGHRS and CDR2 YFSETQ. The CDR3 extends over 16 amino acids. DNA of the CDR3: TGCGCCAGCAGCTTCCAGACTGGCATGGTACAAGAGACCCAGTACTTC. Translated, it gives CASSFQTGMVQETQYF.

The chain uses TRBV4-3 and TRBJ1-2; 8 bases align to TRBD1. Trimming at V came to 0 bases and at J to 4 bases, leaving 7 bases not matched to a gene. In germline, CDR1 is LGHNA, CDR2 YSLEER. This CDR3 has 16 amino acids. The CDR3 bases are TGCGCCAGCAGCCAAGATGGGACAGGAGCCCTCTATGGCTACACCTTC. It specifies CASSQDGTGALYGYTF.

The CDR3 DNA reads as TGCAGTGCTAGAGGGACTAGCGGGATTAATGAGCAGTTCTTC. This encodes CSARGTSGINEQFF. V usage is TRBV20-1 and J usage is TRBJ2-1; TRBD2 matches at 12 bases. From germline, CDR1 is DFQATT and CDR2 SNEGSKA (reference sequence). CDR3 length: 14 amino acids. With 1 base clipped from V and 7 bases from J, the junction kept 2 bases outside the gene matches.

V and J are TRBV6-5 and TRBJ1-6, with 9 bases aligning to TRBD1. The CDR3 covers 17 residues. With 0 bases clipped from V and 10 bases from J, the junction kept 10 bases outside the gene matches. Germline V gives CDR1 MNHEY, CDR2 SVGAGI. The CDR3 is CASSYSGRTGVLSPLHF. The CDR3 nucleotides are TGTGCCAGCAGTTACTCGGGTCGGACAGGGGTCCTATCACCCCTCCACTTT.

V and J are TRBV4-2 and TRBJ2-5, with TRBD2 identical over 7 bases. CDR1 LGHNA and CDR2 YNFKEQ come from the germline V gene. There are 14 residues in the CDR3. V lost 1 base and J lost 5; bases outside the gene matches: 4. CDR3 in DNA: TGTGCCAGCAGCCAAGCCGGGACTACGGAGACCCAGTACTTC. This translates into CASSQAGTTETQYF.

The chain has TRBV29-1 and TRBJ2-3, with unresolved D. Trimming shortened V by 5 bases and J by 0 bases, and 9 bases separated the two germline ends. CDR1 is SQVTM, CDR2 ANQGSEA, per germline. The CDR3 is made up of 13 amino acids. The CDR3 nucleotides are TGCAGCGTTTCTTTTGGAAGCACAGATACGCAGTATTTT. This encodes CSVSFGSTDTQYF.

The J gene is TRBJ2-5, the V gene TRBV5-6; TRBD2 matches at 9 bases. CDR3 size: 15 residues. Germline CDR1 is SGHDT and CDR2 is YYEEEE. The V gene end was trimmed by 1 base and the J gene end by 3 bases; junction bases not matched to a gene: 4. The chain's CDR3 is CASSLPSGVKETQYF. CDR3 DNA sequence: TGTGCCAGCAGCTTGCCTAGCGGGGTAAAAGAGACCCAGTACTTC.

V gene TRBV4-2 combines with J gene TRBJ2-1, with 7 bases identical to TRBD2. The germline gives CDR1 LGHNA, CDR2 YNFKEQ. The ends lost 1 base at V and 3 bases at J; junction bases unmatched: 3. This CDR3 spans 15 amino acids. CDR3 in amino acids: CASSQGSGGYNEQFF. CDR3 in DNA: TGTGCCAGCAGCCAAGGTTCGGGAGGCTACAATGAGCAGTTCTTC.

The DNA for the CDR3 is TGTGCCAGCAGCAATAACGGAGGGGCAGATACGCAGTATTTT. Translating gives CASSNNGGADTQYF. V gene TRBV12-3 or TRBV12-4 combines with J gene TRBJ2-3; D possibly corresponds to TRBD2 (6 bases). V lost 6 bases to trimming and J lost 4 bases, with 14 bases between them. The CDR3 is 14 amino acids.

This clonotype appeared a few times. The genes are TRBV29-1 and TRBJ2-7, with D possibly matching TRBD1 (6 bases). CDR3 length: 14 residues. V was shortened by 4 bases and J by 0 bases, with 13 bases between the two germline ends. CDR1 and CDR2 from the germline V gene are SQVTM and ANQGSEA. The CDR3 DNA is TGCAGCGTTGGGGGTGGGGACACCTCCTACGAGCAGTACTTC. This gives the protein CSVGGGDTSYEQYF.

This clonotype was seen more than once but under ten times. The chain is built from TRBV20-1 and TRBJ2-1, with D unclear. This CDR3 has 12 residues. Germline lookup yields CDR1 DFQATT and CDR2 SNEGSKA (reference sequence). Trimming took off 5 bases at V and 7 bases at J, with 12 bases between the two ends. The CDR3 DNA reads as TGCAGTGCTCCTGACCTGGGAAATGAGCAGTTCTTC. Translation gives CSAPDLGNEQFF.